These 11 T cell receptor beta chains originate from one sample sequenced in a study of blood T cell repertoires in COVID-19. Generated by immunoSEQ multiplex PCR, the TCRdb table keeps only in-frame clones and is missing some. The sample has some 67,000 clones; roughly 85% are singletons. Specimen: peripheral blood. The receptors originated from an elderly woman with acute or convalescent COVID-19.

The chain joins TRBV6-5 to TRBJ2-4; 7 bases are a match to TRBD1. V shed 5 bases, J shed 13 bases, and the junction held 14 bases outside the gene matches. This CDR3 has 14 residues. Germline-derived CDR1 and CDR2 are MNHEY and SVGAGI. The chain's CDR3 is CASSPGTARGPQYF. DNA for the CDR3: TGTGCCAGCAGTCCCGGGACAGCTAGGGGGCCACAGTACTTC.

The chain combines TRBV14 with TRBJ2-3, with 10 bases that match TRBD2. The CDR3 has 19 amino acids. Germline CDR1 SGHDN, CDR2 FVKESK. Losses at the gene ends were 2 bases for V and 0 bases for J; bases not matched to a gene: 11. The CDR3 here is CASSQWLTSGIASTDTQYF. The CDR3 DNA reads TGTGCCAGCAGCCAATGGTTAACTAGCGGGATTGCCAGCACAGATACGCAGTATTTT.

The gene calls are TRBV11-2 and TRBJ2-5, with D maybe TRBD1 (7 bases). This CDR3 is built from 16 residues. The germline CDR1 and CDR2 sequences are SGHAT and FQNNGV. Trimming stripped 1 base from V and 2 bases from J, with 14 bases between. CDR3: CASSLVVGGQQETQYF. As DNA, the CDR3 is TGTGCCAGCAGCTTAGTTGTGGGGGGACAGCAAGAGACCCAGTACTTC.

The chain employs TRBV19 and TRBJ1-1, with 7 bases that match TRBD1. V lost 6 bases, J lost 2 bases, and 9 bases stayed unmatched. Germline CDR1 reads LNHDA; CDR2 reads SQIVND (reference sequence). This CDR3 has 15 amino acids. CDR3 sequence: CASSSTGAINTEAFF. Written as DNA, the CDR3 is TGTGCCAGTAGCAGCACAGGGGCCATAAACACTGAAGCTTTCTTT.

This clone turned up a few times. V is TRBV2 and J is TRBJ1-2, with TRBD1 matching over 9 bases. The CDR3 extends over 14 amino acids. CDR1 is SNHLY and CDR2 is FYNNEI in the germline V gene. The V gene end was trimmed by 4 bases and the J gene end by 5 bases; junction bases not matched to a gene: 5. CDR3 DNA sequence: TGTGCCAGCAGTGCTGGACAGGGGAGATATGGCTACACCTTC. It codes for CASSAGQGRYGYTF.

V gene TRBV7-3 combines with J gene TRBJ2-6; 7 bases map to TRBD1. Germline V gives CDR1 SGHTA, CDR2 FQGTGA. This CDR3 is 16 amino acids long. Trimming cost V 5 bases and J 4 bases; bases outside gene matches: 8. The CDR3 DNA follows: TGTGCCAGCAGCCCGGCAGGGGGACCGGGGGCCAACGTCCTGACTTTC. It translates to CASSPAGGPGANVLTF.

J is TRBJ2-3 and V is TRBV18, with D perhaps matching TRBD2 (5 bases). V gave up 3 bases and J gave up 6 bases, with 16 bases separating them. Germline CDR1 reads KGHSH; CDR2 reads LQKENI. The CDR3 consists of 15 residues. The CDR3 protein is CASSPQDSPADTQYF. In nucleotides, the CDR3 is TGTGCCAGCTCACCTCAGGACTCCCCTGCGGATACGCAGTATTTT.

V and J are TRBV7-2 and TRBJ2-1, with 8 bases aligning to TRBD1. Germline lookup yields CDR1 SGHTA and CDR2 FQGNSA. J lost 8 bases, V lost 5 bases, and 11 bases had no gene match. CDR3 length equals 15 residues. CDR3 nucleotide sequence: TGTGCCAGCAGCCAAGCGATGGGACAGGCTTATGAGCAGTTCTTC. Amino acids: CASSQAMGQAYEQFF.

A single count supports this clone. V gene TRBV25-1 combines with J gene TRBJ2-3, with 8 positions matching TRBD1. Germline values: CDR1 MGHDK, CDR2 SYGVNS. Unmatched junction bases numbered 12, after V lost 8 bases and J lost 5 bases. This CDR3 has 15 residues. CDR3 sequence reads: CASWSSQGAGDTQYF. CDR3 DNA: TGTGCCAGCTGGTCCTCTCAGGGGGCTGGAGATACGCAGTATTTT.

The chain is built from TRBV5-4 and TRBJ2-3; 8 bases agree with TRBD2. Germline V gene sequence: CDR1 SGHNT, CDR2 YYREEE (reference sequence). This CDR3 is 16 amino acids long. The trim removed 4 bases at V and 3 bases at J, leaving 10 bases unmatched. CDR3 nucleotide sequence: TGTGCCAGCAGCCTGGGATTAGCGGGGATAACAGATACGCAGTATTTT. It specifies CASSLGLAGITDTQYF.

The rearrangement links TRBV27 to TRBJ1-2, with TRBD1 as a possible D gene (6 bases). Trimming cost V 5 bases and J 4 bases, with 14 bases left between them. The CDR3 spans 14 residues. Germline-derived CDR1 and CDR2 are MNHEY and SMNVEV (reference sequence). CDR3 sequence reads: CASSPNTGSYGYTF. CDR3 nucleotide sequence: TGTGCCAGCAGTCCCAACACAGGGTCCTATGGCTACACCTTC.